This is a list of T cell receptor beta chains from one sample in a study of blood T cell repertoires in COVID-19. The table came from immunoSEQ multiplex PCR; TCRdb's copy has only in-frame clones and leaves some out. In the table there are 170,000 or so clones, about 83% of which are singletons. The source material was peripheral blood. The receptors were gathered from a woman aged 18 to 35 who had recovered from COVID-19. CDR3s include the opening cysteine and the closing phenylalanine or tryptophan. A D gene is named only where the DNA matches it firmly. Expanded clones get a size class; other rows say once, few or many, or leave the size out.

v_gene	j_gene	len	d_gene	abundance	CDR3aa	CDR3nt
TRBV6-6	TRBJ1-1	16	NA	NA	CASSRNVGAPRTEAFF	TGTGCCAGCAGTCGAAACGTAGGAGCCCCTAGGACTGAAGCTTTCTTT
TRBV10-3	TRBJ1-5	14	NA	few	CAISEWQGNQPQHF	TGTGCCATCAGTGAGTGGCAGGGCAATCAGCCCCAGCATTTT
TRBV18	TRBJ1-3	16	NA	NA	CASSLFNTGSGNTIYF	TGTGCCAGCTCACTATTTAACACGGGCTCTGGAAACACCATATATTTT
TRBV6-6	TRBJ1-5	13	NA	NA	CASSYRTVQPQHF	TGTGCCAGCAGTTACCGGACAGTCCAGCCCCAGCATTTT
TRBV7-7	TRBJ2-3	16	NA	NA	CASSLGKNSLTDTQYF	TGTGCCAGCAGCTTAGGGAAGAACAGCCTCACAGATACGCAGTATTTT
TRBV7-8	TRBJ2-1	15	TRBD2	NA	CASSISGGSYNEQFF	TGTGCCAGCAGCATTAGCGGGGGGTCCTACAATGAGCAGTTCTTC
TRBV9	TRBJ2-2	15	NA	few	CASSVAGLTTGELFF	TGTGCCAGCAGCGTAGCTGGGCTAACCACCGGGGAGCTGTTTTTT
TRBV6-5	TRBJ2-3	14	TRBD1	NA	CASLRDRVSDTQYF	TGTGCCAGCCTCCGGGACAGGGTTTCAGATACGCAGTATTTT
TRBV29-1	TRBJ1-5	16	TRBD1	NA	CSVEGVQGTCHQPQHF	TGCAGCGTTGAAGGGGTACAGGGGACGTGTCATCAGCCCCAGCATTTT
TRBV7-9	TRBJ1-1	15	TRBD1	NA	CASSPSRGGYTEAFF	TGTGCCAGCAGCCCATCGAGAGGGGGCTACACTGAAGCTTTCTTT
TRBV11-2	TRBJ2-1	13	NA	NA	CASSSGFPHEQFF	TGTGCCAGCAGCTCGGGATTTCCCCATGAGCAGTTCTTC
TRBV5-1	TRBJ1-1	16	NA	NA	CASSLEFRQLNTEAFF	TGCGCCAGCAGCTTGGAGTTCCGCCAGTTGAACACTGAAGCTTTCTTT
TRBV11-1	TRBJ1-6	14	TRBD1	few	CASRRGQDNSPLHF	TGTGCCAGCAGAAGGGGACAGGATAATTCACCCCTCCACTTT
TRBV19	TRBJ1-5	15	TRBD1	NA	CASSIGDRGRQPQHF	TGTGCCAGTAGTATAGGGGACAGGGGAAGGCAGCCCCAGCATTTT
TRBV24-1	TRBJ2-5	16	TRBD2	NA	CATSDNGLAGVETQYF	TGTGCCACCAGTGATAATGGACTAGCGGGAGTGGAGACCCAGTACTTC
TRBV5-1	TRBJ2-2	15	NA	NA	CASSPTDSRSGELFF	TGCGCCAGCAGCCCTACGGACAGCAGGTCCGGGGAGCTGTTTTTT
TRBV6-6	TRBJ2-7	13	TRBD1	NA	CASSNRGRHEQYF	TGTGCCAGCAGTAACAGGGGTAGGCACGAGCAGTACTTC
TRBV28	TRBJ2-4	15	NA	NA	CASSLPRNTKNIQYF	TGTGCCAGCAGTTTACCGAGGAACACCAAAAACATTCAGTACTTC
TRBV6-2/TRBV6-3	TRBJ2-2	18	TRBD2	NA	CASSYPGLAGVYTGELFF	TGTGCCAGCAGTTACCCCGGGCTAGCGGGAGTATATACCGGGGAGCTGTTTTTT
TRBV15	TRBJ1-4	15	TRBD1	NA	CATSRVRTGDEKLFF	TGTGCCACCAGCAGAGTAAGGACAGGGGACGAAAAACTGTTTTTT
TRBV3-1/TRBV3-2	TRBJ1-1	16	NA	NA	CASSQSLQGAYTEAFF	TGTGCCAGCAGCCAATCTTTACAGGGAGCTTACACTGAAGCTTTCTTT
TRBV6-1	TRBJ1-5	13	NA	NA	CASSEVGRQPQHF	TGTGCCAGCAGTGAAGTGGGGCGTCAGCCCCAGCATTTT
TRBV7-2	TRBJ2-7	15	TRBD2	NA	CASSLWAGGSDEQYF	TGTGCCAGCAGCTTATGGGCGGGGGGATCCGACGAGCAGTACTTC
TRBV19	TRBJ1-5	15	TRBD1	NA	CASSIGQGGHQPQHF	TGTGCCAGTAGTATAGGCCAGGGGGGACATCAGCCCCAGCATTTT
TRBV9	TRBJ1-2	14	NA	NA	CASSVAGINYGYTF	TGTGCCAGCAGCGTAGCCGGGATTAACTATGGCTACACCTTC
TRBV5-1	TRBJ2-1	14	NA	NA	CASSPNTGYNEQFF	TGCGCCAGCAGCCCAAACACAGGTTACAATGAGCAGTTCTTC
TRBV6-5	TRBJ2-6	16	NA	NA	CASSYTQGTGANVLTF	TGTGCCAGCAGTTACACGCAGGGTACTGGGGCCAACGTCCTGACTTTC
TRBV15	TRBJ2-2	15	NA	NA	CATSVGQGGTGELFF	TGTGCCACCAGCGTAGGGCAGGGCGGCACCGGGGAGCTGTTTTTT
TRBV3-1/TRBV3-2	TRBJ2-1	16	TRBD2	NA	CASSPYSGWLYNEQFF	TGTGCCAGCAGCCCTTATAGCGGGTGGTTATACAATGAGCAGTTCTTC
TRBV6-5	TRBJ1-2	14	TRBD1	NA	CASSSPDRSSGYTF	TGTGCCAGCAGTTCACCGGACAGGTCCAGTGGCTACACCTTC
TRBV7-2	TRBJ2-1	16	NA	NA	CASSLVGIDGWDEQFF	TGTGCCAGCAGCTTAGTCGGGATAGACGGCTGGGATGAGCAGTTCTTC
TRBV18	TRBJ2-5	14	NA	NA	CASSPTEGPETQYF	TGTGCCAGCTCACCCACGGAGGGCCCTGAGACCCAGTACTTC
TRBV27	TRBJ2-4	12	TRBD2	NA	CASGGTSFIQYF	TGTGCCAGCGGCGGGACTAGCTTCATTCAGTACTTC
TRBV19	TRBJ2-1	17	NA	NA	CASSIVSGDPSYNEQFF	TGTGCCAGTAGTATAGTTTCGGGGGATCCCTCCTACAATGAGCAGTTCTTC
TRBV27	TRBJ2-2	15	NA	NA	CASSNRGGNTGELFF	TGTGCCAGCAGCAACAGGGGGGGAAACACCGGGGAGCTGTTTTTT
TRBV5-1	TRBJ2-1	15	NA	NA	CASSLGRAMANEQFF	TGCGCCAGCAGCTTGGGCAGGGCGATGGCCAATGAGCAGTTCTTC
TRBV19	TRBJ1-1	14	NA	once	CASSYSFGGQEAFF	TGTGCCAGTAGTTACAGTTTCGGCGGACAAGAAGCTTTCTTT
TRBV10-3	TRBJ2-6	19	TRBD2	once	CAISESDKRGSSGANVLTF	TGTGCCATCAGTGAGTCGGACAAGCGGGGGAGCTCTGGGGCCAACGTCCTGACTTTC
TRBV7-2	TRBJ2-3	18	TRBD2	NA	CASSFSRLLAADTDTQYF	TGTGCCAGCAGCTTTAGTAGATTACTAGCGGCCGACACAGATACGCAGTATTTT
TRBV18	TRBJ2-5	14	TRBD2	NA	CASSRTSGEETQYF	TGTGCCAGCTCACGAACTAGCGGAGAAGAGACCCAGTACTTC
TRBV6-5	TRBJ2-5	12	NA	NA	CASNLGKETQYF	TGTGCCAGCAATCTCGGGAAAGAGACCCAGTACTTC
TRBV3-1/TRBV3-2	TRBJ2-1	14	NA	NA	CASSQRGGNNEQFF	TGTGCCAGCAGCCAACGGGGCGGGAACAATGAGCAGTTCTTC
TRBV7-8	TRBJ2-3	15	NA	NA	CASSLDPRNTDTQYF	TGTGCCAGCAGCTTAGATCCGCGTAACACAGATACGCAGTATTTT
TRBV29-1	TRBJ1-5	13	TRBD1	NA	CSVSGQGNQPQHF	TGCAGCGTTTCGGGACAGGGTAATCAGCCCCAGCATTTT
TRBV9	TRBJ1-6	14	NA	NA	CASSTTVNNSPLHF	TGTGCCAGCAGCACGACAGTGAATAATTCACCCCTCCACTTT
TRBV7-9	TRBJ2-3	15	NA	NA	CASSLVGQGTDTQYF	TGTGCCAGCAGCTTAGTAGGTCAGGGCACAGATACGCAGTATTTT
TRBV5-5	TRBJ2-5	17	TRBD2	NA	CASSSRTSGGLKETQYF	TGTGCCAGCAGCTCCCGGACTAGCGGGGGCCTTAAAGAGACCCAGTACTTC
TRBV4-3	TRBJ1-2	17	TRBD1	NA	CASSHPSQQGYGYGYTF	TGCGCCAGCAGCCATCCCTCCCAACAGGGGTACGGTTATGGCTACACCTTC
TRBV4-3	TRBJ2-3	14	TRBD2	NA	CASSLAGVVDTQYF	TGCGCCAGCAGTCTAGCGGGGGTGGTAGATACGCAGTATTTT